One sample yielded the 11 T cell receptor beta chains listed below, sequenced in a study of blood T cell repertoires in COVID-19. TCRdb's copy holds only in-frame clones and misses some; the assay was immunoSEQ multiplex PCR. The sample includes 300,000 to 400,000 clones, about nine tenths of them seen just once. What was sequenced was peripheral blood. The receptors originated from a woman between 45 and 65 years old with COVID-19, enrolled during active disease.

V is TRBV12-3 or TRBV12-4 and J is TRBJ2-2, with no clear D. Trimming cost V 6 bases and J 7 bases, with 12 bases left between them. The CDR3 runs 13 residues. CDR3 loop: CASRRSEVGELFF. The CDR3 coding sequence is TGTGCCAGCAGAAGGAGCGAGGTCGGGGAGCTGTTTTTT.

This chain joins TRBV3-1 (or the pseudogene TRBV3-2) and TRBJ2-2; D call uncertain. Germline V gene sequence: CDR1 LGHDT, CDR2 YNNKEL (reference sequence). The CDR3 spans 12 residues. The V gene lost 4 bases and the J gene lost 5 bases, with 5 bases spanning the gap. CDR3 nucleotide sequence: TGTGCCAGCAGCCTAAAAACCGGGGAGCTGTTTTTT. It codes for CASSLKTGELFF.

The V call is TRBV30, the J call TRBJ1-3, with D possibly matching TRBD1 (5 bases). Deletions cut 0 bases from V and 7 bases from J, with 10 bases between. The CDR3 covers 13 residues. The germline gives CDR1 GTSNPN, CDR2 SVGIG (reference sequence). The CDR3 region is CAWSVGRENTIYF. The CDR3 DNA sequence: TGTGCCTGGAGTGTGGGACGGGAGAACACCATATATTTT.

The sample holds one count of this clone. The chain couples TRBV12-5 to TRBJ1-5, with a tentative D call TRBD1 (6 bases). The V gene lost 2 bases and the J gene lost 7 bases, with 18 bases spanning the gap. The CDR3 is 16 residues long. The germline CDR1 and CDR2 sequences are LGHNT and FRNRAP. The CDR3 DNA reads TGTGCTAGTGGTTTGACAATTCCCACAGGGAACCAGCCCCAGCATTTT. Protein sequence: CASGLTIPTGNQPQHF.

The chain is built from TRBV19 and TRBJ1-1; weak D call: TRBD1 (5 bases). The CDR3 totals 15 residues. Germline values: CDR1 LNHDA, CDR2 SQIVND (reference sequence). V was trimmed by 6 bases and J by 0 bases, leaving 14 bases between them. The CDR3 is CASRFGHMVNTEAFF. The CDR3 nucleotides read TGTGCCAGTAGGTTTGGACATATGGTGAACACTGAAGCTTTCTTT.

The CDR3 reads CASSQPGTGDSPLHF. The CDR3 DNA follows: TGCGCCAGCAGCCAACCGGGGACAGGGGATTCACCCCTCCACTTT. The chain recombines TRBV4-1 with TRBJ1-6; 10 bases are a match to TRBD1. Germline trimming cut 2 bases from V and 8 bases from J; bases unmatched to any gene: 3. Germline loops: CDR1 MGHRA, CDR2 YSYEKL. The CDR3 sequence is 15 residues long.

Regarding this clone: One end of the junction fails to match germline, which may point to a read error. V gene TRBV7-7 combines with J gene TRBJ1-2; 11 bases agree with TRBD1. Germline CDR1 is SSHAT and CDR2 is FNYEAQ (reference sequence). CDR3 length: 16 residues. The chain's CDR3 is CASSSAGTGGADGYTF. As DNA, the CDR3 is TGTGCTAGCAGCTCCGCCGGGACAGGGGGGGCTGATGGCTACACCTTC.

V gene TRBV29-1 combines with J gene TRBJ1-2; TRBD1 matches at 10 bases. Trimming removed 6 bases from V and 6 bases from J; junction bases left unmatched: 16. This CDR3 is built from 16 residues. The V gene's germline CDR1 is SQVTM and CDR2 ANQGSEA. The CDR3 nucleotides read TGCAGCGTCGCAACATCCGTGACAGGGGGCGTGGATGGCTACACCTTC. This gives the protein CSVATSVTGGVDGYTF.

This rearrangement joins TRBV19 to TRBJ2-7, with 13 nucleotides matching TRBD2. The V and J ends lost 6 bases and 3 bases, in that order; junction bases with no gene match: 11. Germline CDR1 is LNHDA and CDR2 is SQIVND (reference sequence). This CDR3 contains 17 residues. CDR3 DNA: TGTGCCAGTAGCCCGGGACTAGCGGGAAGGACCGGCTACGAGCAGTACTTC. It is translated as CASSPGLAGRTGYEQYF.

The V call is TRBV5-1, the J call TRBJ2-2; 9 bases align to TRBD1. CDR1 and CDR2 from the germline V gene are SGHRS and YFSETQ. The CDR3 consists of 16 residues. Trimming took 1 base from V and 4 from J; bases not matched to a gene: 5. The CDR3 DNA is TGCGCCAGCAGCTTGACAGGGGGCGCATTCACCGGGGAGCTGTTTTTT. Its translation is CASSLTGGAFTGELFF. The whole variable domain, remainder taken from reference TRBV5-1 and TRBJ2-2, is KAGVTQTPRYLIKTRGQQVTLSCSPISGHRSVSWYQQTPGQGLQFLFEYFSETQRNKGNFPGRFSGRQFSNSRSEMNVSTLELGDSALYLCASSLTGGAFTGELFFGEGSRLTVL.

The chain is built from TRBV4-1 and TRBJ1-2, with TRBD1 matching 9 bases. The V gene's germline CDR1 is MGHRA and CDR2 YSYEKL. The CDR3 sequence is 15 residues long. The J segment lost 4 bases and the V segment lost 3 bases, leaving 6 bases of the junction unmatched. The CDR3: CASSQGTGFGYGYTF. CDR3 DNA sequence: TGCGCCAGCAGCCAGGGGACAGGGTTCGGCTATGGCTACACCTTC.